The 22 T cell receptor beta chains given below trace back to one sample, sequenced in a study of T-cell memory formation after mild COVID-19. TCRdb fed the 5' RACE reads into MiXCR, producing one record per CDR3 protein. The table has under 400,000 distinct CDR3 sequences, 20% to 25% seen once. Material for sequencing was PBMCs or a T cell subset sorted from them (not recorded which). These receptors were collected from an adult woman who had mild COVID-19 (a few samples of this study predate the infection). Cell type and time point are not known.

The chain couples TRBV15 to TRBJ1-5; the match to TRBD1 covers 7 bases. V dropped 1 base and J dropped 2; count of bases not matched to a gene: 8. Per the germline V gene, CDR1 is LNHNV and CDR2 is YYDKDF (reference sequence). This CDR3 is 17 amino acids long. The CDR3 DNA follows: TGTGCCACCAGCAGAGGACAGGGTGGGGTTGGCAATCAGCCCCAGCATTTT. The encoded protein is CATSRGQGGVGNQPQHF.

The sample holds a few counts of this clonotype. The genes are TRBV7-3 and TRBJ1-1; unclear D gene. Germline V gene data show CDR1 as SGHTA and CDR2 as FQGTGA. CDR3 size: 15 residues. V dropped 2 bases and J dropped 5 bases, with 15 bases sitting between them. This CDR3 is CASSLGGPGWTEAFF. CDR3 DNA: TGTGCCAGCAGCTTAGGCGGCCCAGGTTGGACTGAAGCTTTCTTT. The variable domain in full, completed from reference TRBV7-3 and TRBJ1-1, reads GAGVSQTPSNKVTEKGKYVELRCDPISGHTALYWYRQSLGQGPEFLIYFQGTGAADDSGLPNDRFFAVRPEGSVSTLKIQRTERGDSAVYLCASSLGGPGWTEAFFGQGTRLTVV.

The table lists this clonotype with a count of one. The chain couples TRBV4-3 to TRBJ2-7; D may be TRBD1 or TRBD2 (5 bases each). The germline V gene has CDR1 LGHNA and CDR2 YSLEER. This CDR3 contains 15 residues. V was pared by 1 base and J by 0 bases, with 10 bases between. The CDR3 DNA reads TGCGCCAGCAGCCAAGGGGTCGGGACCTCCTACGAGCAGTACTTC. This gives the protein CASSQGVGTSYEQYF.

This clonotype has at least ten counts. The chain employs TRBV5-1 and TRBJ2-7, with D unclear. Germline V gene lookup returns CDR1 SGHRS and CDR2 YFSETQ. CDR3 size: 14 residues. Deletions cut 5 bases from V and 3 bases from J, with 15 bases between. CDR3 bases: TGCGCCAGCAGTCCCGGCGGCCGTGACTACGAGCAGTACTTC. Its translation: CASSPGGRDYEQYF.

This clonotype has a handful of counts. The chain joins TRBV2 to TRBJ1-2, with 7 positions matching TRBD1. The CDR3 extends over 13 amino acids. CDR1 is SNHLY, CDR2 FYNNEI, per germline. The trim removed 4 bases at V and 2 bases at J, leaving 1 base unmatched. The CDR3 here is CASSGGQNYGYTF. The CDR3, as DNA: TGTGCCAGCAGTGGGGGACAGAACTATGGCTACACCTTC.

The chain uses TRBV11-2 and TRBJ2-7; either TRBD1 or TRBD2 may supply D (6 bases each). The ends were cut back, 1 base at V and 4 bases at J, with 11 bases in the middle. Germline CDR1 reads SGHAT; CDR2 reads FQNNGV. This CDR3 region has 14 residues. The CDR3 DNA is TGTGCCAGCAGCTTAGGGGGGGCGATATACGAGCAGTACTTC. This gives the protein CASSLGGAIYEQYF.

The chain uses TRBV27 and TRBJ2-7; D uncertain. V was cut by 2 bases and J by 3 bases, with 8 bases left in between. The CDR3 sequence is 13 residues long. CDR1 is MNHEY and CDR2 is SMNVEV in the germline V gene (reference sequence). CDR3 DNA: TGTGCCAGCAGTTTAATCCCAGGCTACGAGCAGTACTTC. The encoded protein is CASSLIPGYEQYF.

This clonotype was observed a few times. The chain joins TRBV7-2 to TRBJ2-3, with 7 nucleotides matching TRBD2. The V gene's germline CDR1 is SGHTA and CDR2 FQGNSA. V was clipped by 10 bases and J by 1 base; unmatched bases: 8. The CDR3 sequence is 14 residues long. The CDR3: CATTEAGGTDTQYF. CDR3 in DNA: TGTGCCACCACAGAGGCGGGGGGCACAGATACGCAGTATTTT.

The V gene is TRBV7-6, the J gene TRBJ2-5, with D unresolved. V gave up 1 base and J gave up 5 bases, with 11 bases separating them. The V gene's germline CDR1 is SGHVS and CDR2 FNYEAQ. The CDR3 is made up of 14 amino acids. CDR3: CASSLVSVGETQYF. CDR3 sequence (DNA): TGTGCCAGCAGCTTAGTTTCGGTAGGCGAGACCCAGTACTTC.

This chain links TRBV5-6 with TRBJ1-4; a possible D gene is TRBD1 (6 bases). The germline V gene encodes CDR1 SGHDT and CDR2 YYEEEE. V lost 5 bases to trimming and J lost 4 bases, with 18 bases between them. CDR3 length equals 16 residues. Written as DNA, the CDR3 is TGTGCCAGCAGTATCCCTGACAGGCCCGATAATGAAAAACTGTTTTTT. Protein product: CASSIPDRPDNEKLFF.

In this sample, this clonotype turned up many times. CDR3 region: CASSPGTGFFEQFF. CDR3 bases: TGTGCCAGCAGCCCCGGGACAGGGTTTTTCGAGCAGTTCTTC. The chain links TRBV28 to TRBJ2-1; 9 bases align to TRBD1. There are 14 residues in the CDR3. Unmatched junction bases numbered 10, after V lost 6 bases and J lost 10 bases. Germline CDR1 reads MDHEN; CDR2 reads SYDVKM.

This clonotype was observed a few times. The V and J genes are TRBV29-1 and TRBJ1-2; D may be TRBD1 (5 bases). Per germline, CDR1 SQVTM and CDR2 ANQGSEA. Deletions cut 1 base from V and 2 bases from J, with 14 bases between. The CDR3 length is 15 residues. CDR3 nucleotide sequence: TGCAGCGTTGAAGGAGGGGTCTGGCTAAACTATGGCTACACCTTC. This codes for CSVEGGVWLNYGYTF.

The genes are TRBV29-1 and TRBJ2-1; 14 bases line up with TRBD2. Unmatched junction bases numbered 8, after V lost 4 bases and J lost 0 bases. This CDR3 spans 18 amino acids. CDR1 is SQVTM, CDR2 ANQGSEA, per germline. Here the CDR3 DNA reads TGCAGCGTTGGTGGGAGGACTAGCGGGAGGTCCTCCTACAATGAGCAGTTCTTC. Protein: CSVGGRTSGRSSYNEQFF.

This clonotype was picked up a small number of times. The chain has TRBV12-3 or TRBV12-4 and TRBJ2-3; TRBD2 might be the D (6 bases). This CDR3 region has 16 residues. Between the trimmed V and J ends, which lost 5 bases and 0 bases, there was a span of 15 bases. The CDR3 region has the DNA TGTGCCAGCAGTGCTGTTGGAGCGGGTAGCACAGATACGCAGTATTTT. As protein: CASSAVGAGSTDTQYF.

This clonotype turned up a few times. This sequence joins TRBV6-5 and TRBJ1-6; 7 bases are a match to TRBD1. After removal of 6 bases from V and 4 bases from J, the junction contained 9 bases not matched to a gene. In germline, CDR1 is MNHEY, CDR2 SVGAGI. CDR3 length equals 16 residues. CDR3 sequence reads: CASSADRSFYNSPLHF. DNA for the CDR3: TGTGCCAGCAGCGCGGACAGGTCGTTTTATAATTCACCCCTCCACTTT.

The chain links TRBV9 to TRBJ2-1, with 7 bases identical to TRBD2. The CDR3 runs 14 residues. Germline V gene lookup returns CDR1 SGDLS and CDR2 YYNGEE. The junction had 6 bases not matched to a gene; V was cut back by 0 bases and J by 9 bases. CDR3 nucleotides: TGTGCCAGCAGCGTAGAGGCGGGAGTAGGTGAGCAGTTCTTC. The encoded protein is CASSVEAGVGEQFF.

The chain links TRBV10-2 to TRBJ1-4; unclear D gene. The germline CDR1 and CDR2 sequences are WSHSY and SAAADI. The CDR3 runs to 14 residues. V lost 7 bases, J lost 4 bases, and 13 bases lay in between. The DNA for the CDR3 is TGCGCCAGCATGGGTGGATCCAATAATGAAAAACTGTTTTTT. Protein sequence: CASMGGSNNEKLFF.

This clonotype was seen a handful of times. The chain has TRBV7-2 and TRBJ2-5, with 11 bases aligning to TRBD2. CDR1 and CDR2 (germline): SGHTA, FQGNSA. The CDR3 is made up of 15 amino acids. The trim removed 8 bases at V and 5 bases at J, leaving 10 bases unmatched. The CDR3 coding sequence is TGTGCCAGCGTATGGACTAGCGGGCCCGGGGAGACCCAGTACTTC. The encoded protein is CASVWTSGPGETQYF. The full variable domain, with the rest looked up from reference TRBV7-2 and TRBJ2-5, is GAGVSQSPSNKVTEKGKDVELRCDPISGHTALYWYRQSLGQGLEFLIYFQGNSAPDKSGLPSDRFSAERTGGSVSTLTIQRTQQEDSAVYLCASVWTSGPGETQYFGPGTRLLVL.

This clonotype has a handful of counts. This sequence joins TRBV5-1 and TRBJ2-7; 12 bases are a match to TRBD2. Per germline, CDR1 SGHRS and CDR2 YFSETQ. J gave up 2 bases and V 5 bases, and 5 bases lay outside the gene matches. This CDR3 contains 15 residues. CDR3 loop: CASRLTSGRTYEQYF. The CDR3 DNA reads TGCGCCAGCAGACTCACTAGCGGGAGGACCTACGAGCAGTACTTC.

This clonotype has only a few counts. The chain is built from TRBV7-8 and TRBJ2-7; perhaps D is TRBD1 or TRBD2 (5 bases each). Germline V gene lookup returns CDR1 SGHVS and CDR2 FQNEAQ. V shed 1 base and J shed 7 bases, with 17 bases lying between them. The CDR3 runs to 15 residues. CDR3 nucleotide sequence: TGTGCCAGCAGCTTAGTCTCGGGGCTCGCAGGGGAGCAGTACTTC. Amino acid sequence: CASSLVSGLAGEQYF.

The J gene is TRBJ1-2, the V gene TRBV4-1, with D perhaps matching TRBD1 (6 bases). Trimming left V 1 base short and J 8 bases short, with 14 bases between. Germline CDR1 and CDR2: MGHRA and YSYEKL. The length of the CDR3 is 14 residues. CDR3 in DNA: TGCGCCAGCAGCCAAGTTCAGGGGCTTGTCGGCTACACCTTC. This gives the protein CASSQVQGLVGYTF.

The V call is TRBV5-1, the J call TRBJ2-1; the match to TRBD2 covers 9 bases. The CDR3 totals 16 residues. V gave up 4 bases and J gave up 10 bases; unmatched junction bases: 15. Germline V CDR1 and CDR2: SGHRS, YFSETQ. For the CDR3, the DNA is TGCGCCAGCAGCGATGGCGGGGGGGTAGGAAGTGGAGAGCAGTTCTTC. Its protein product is CASSDGGGVGSGEQFF.